The 29 T cell receptor beta chains below all came from one sample that was sequenced in a study of CXCR4 blockade with PD-1 therapy in pancreatic cancer (dated by TCRdb to between 2018 and 2021). Libraries were made using the immunoSEQ multiplex PCR assay. TCRdb re-hosts the immuneACCESS table, in-frame sequences only. Its copies lack some clones; in the studies checked, an unresolved V gene accounts for under half of them, and the cause for the rest is not known. Present in this sample are some 8,000 clones, about 59% of which were seen just once. The ten largest clones take up roughly 7.2% of the sample. Specimen: tumor tissue. All receptors derive from a human donor with pancreatic ductal adenocarcinoma.

The chain is built from TRBV28 and TRBJ2-1, with 12 nucleotides matching TRBD2. The length of the CDR3 is 18 residues. The J segment lost 9 bases and the V segment lost 3 bases, leaving 15 bases of the junction unmatched. CDR1 and CDR2 from the germline V gene are MDHEN and SYDVKM. The CDR3 is CASSFERRASGRAAEQFF. The CDR3 DNA reads TGTGCCAGCAGTTTCGAGCGGCGGGCTAGCGGGAGGGCCGCTGAGCAGTTCTTC.

This clone was observed a handful of times. This chain connects TRBV5-4 to TRBJ2-3; D is possibly TRBD2 (6 bases). Germline V gene sequence: CDR1 SGHNT, CDR2 YYREEE (reference sequence). V was trimmed by 2 bases and J by 4 bases, leaving 14 bases between them. The CDR3 spans 15 residues. The CDR3 region is CASSLMLARSDTQYF. The CDR3, as DNA: TGTGCCAGCAGCTTAATGCTAGCGAGGTCAGATACGCAGTATTTT.

The CDR3 nucleotides are TGCAGCGGTGTGACAGGGGTAACCGGGGAGCTGTTTTTT. Translated: CSGVTGVTGELFF. This sequence joins TRBV29-1 and TRBJ2-2; 8 nucleotides line up with TRBD1. This CDR3 is built from 13 residues. Trimming took 7 bases from V and 5 from J; bases not matched to a gene: 6. Germline CDR1 SQVTM, CDR2 ANQGSEA.

The CDR3 nucleotides are TGTGCCAGCAGACATACCTCGGGGGGCCGTTACGAGCAGTACTTC. Protein product: CASRHTSGGRYEQYF. The chain couples TRBV6-8 to TRBJ2-7, with D possibly being TRBD2 (7 bases). The CDR3 sequence is 15 residues long. Germline V gives CDR1 MNHGY, CDR2 SAAAGT. Trimming pared 6 bases from V and 4 bases from J, leaving 19 bases between.

This CDR3 reads CASSIQGLTEAFF. DNA for the CDR3: TGTGCCAGTAGTATTCAGGGACTCACTGAAGCTTTCTTT. This chain links TRBV19 with TRBJ1-1; D is possibly TRBD1 (5 bases). The CDR3 consists of 13 residues. The V end lost 3 bases, the J end lost 4 bases, and 9 bases lay between the germline ends. Germline loops: CDR1 LNHDA, CDR2 SQIVND (reference sequence).

Relative to its sample, this clone is medium-sized. The chain uses TRBV6-8 and TRBJ2-5; D unclear. This CDR3 contains 13 residues. V was clipped by 4 bases and J by 0 bases, with 6 bases between them. Germline CDR1 MNHGY, CDR2 SAAAGT. CDR3 amino acids: CASSWQNQETQYF. As DNA, the CDR3 is TGTGCCAGCAGTTGGCAGAACCAAGAGACCCAGTACTTC.

This clone was observed a few times. The chain has TRBV30 and TRBJ2-2; D gene uncertain. V was pared by 4 bases and J by 3 bases, with 15 bases between. The CDR3 loop spans 15 amino acids. Per the germline V gene, CDR1 is GTSNPN and CDR2 is SVGIG (reference sequence). For the CDR3, the DNA is TGTGCCTGGATGCGCGTGAGGAAGGACACCGGGGAGCTGTTTTTT. Translated, it gives CAWMRVRKDTGELFF.

A few counts support this clone. V and J are TRBV9 and TRBJ1-4; the D gene is possibly TRBD1 (5 bases). Germline CDR1 SGDLS, CDR2 YYNGEE. The CDR3 length is 14 residues. V was shortened by 7 bases and J by 6 bases, with 16 bases between the two germline ends. CDR3 bases: TGTGCCAGCTCCCGGGACGGGAGGGATGAAAAACTGTTTTTT. Translating it yields CASSRDGRDEKLFF.

The chain links TRBV18 to TRBJ2-2, with TRBD1 matching 10 bases. The CDR3 loop spans 17 amino acids. V lost 0 bases, J lost 3 bases, and 4 bases stayed unmatched. Per germline, CDR1 KGHSH and CDR2 LQKENI. CDR3 nucleotide sequence: TGTGCCAGCTCACCACCCTGGACAGGGGGGGACACCGGGGAGCTGTTTTTT. It specifies CASSPPWTGGDTGELFF.

The chain employs TRBV19 and TRBJ1-1, with a tentative D call TRBD1 (5 bases). The CDR3 is 17 amino acids. CDR1 is LNHDA and CDR2 is SQIVND in the germline V gene (reference sequence). The V and J ends lost 0 bases and 1 base respectively, with 15 bases between them. Written as DNA, the CDR3 is TGTGCCAGTAGTATAGATAGTCTCGGGGGAACGAACACTGAAGCTTTCTTT. This codes for CASSIDSLGGTNTEAFF. The whole variable domain, filled in from reference TRBV19 and TRBJ1-1, reads DGGITQSPKYLFRKEGQNVTLSCEQNLNHDAMYWYRQDPGQGLRLIYYSQIVNDFQKGDIAEGYSVSREKKESFPLTVTSAQKNPTAFYLCASSIDSLGGTNTEAFFGQGTRLTVV.

This clone was detected a few times. In DNA form, the CDR3 reads TGTGCCAGCAGCCCTGTAGGGGAGGGTTGGGAGACCCAGTACTTC. It codes for CASSPVGEGWETQYF. V gene TRBV11-3 combines with J gene TRBJ2-5, with TRBD2 matching over 7 bases. The CDR3 extends over 15 amino acids. V gave up 5 bases and J gave up 5 bases; unmatched junction bases: 11. Germline assignment: CDR1 SGHNT and CDR2 YENEEA.

The chain recombines TRBV5-1 with TRBJ2-1; TRBD2 matches at 11 bases. CDR3 length: 16 amino acids. Trimming removed 1 base from V and 4 bases from J; junction bases left unmatched: 4. Per the germline V gene, CDR1 is SGHRS and CDR2 is YFSETQ. The CDR3 DNA reads TGCGCCAGCAGCTTGTTAGCGGGGGGGCAGTACAATGAGCAGTTCTTC. This translates into CASSLLAGGQYNEQFF.

This chain joins TRBV4-1 and TRBJ2-2; 10 bases are a match to TRBD1. This CDR3 has 17 amino acids. The trim removed 2 bases at V and 6 bases at J, leaving 9 bases unmatched. The germline V gene encodes CDR1 MGHRA and CDR2 YSYEKL. The CDR3, as DNA: TGCGCCAGCAGCCAACTTCATGCCGGGACAGGGGCCGGGGAGCTGTTTTTT. Translating it yields CASSQLHAGTGAGELFF.

The chain is built from TRBV6-7 and TRBJ2-1; D is perhaps TRBD1 or TRBD2 (5 bases each). Being an ORF, TRBV6-7 has a function that is uncertain. V gave up 5 bases and J gave up 2 bases, with 7 bases separating them. The CDR3 contains 13 residues. CDR3: CASSRDAYNEQFF. CDR3 coding DNA: TGTGCCAGCAGTAGGGACGCCTACAATGAGCAGTTCTTC.

This clone was detected only a few times. The chain is built from TRBV7-6 and TRBJ1-1; D may be TRBD1 (5 bases). This CDR3 is built from 14 residues. Trimming cost V 8 bases and J 1 base, with 14 bases left between them. Germline assignment: CDR1 SGHVS and CDR2 FNYEAQ. CDR3 residues: CASFFGGTNTEAFF. The CDR3 DNA reads TGTGCCAGCTTTTTTGGAGGGACGAACACTGAAGCTTTCTTT.

V gene TRBV19 combines with J gene TRBJ2-7; D gene ambiguous. Trimming cost V 5 bases and J 5 bases, with 22 bases left between them. The CDR3 consists of 16 residues. CDR1 and CDR2 (germline): LNHDA, SQIVND (reference sequence). This CDR3 reads CASSPSRVSIKNEQYF. The CDR3 nucleotides read TGTGCCAGTAGTCCAAGCCGGGTCTCTATAAAGAACGAGCAGTACTTC.

This clone came up a few times. The chain couples TRBV15 to TRBJ1-5, with TRBD1 as a possible D gene (5 bases). The CDR3 sequence is 14 residues long. V lost 2 bases, J lost 5 bases, and 10 bases lay in between. Germline CDR1 and CDR2: LNHNV and YYDKDF (reference sequence). In DNA, the CDR3 is TGTGCCACCAGCAGAACCAGGGAGGATCAGCCCCAGCATTTT. Translation: CATSRTREDQPQHF.

The rearrangement uses TRBV23-1 and TRBJ2-3, with D possibly matching TRBD1 (5 bases). TRBV23-1 is noted as an ORF with a role that remains uncertain. This CDR3 region has 18 residues. The ends were cut back, 6 bases at V and 1 base at J, with 23 bases in the middle. This CDR3 is CASSQEGPTGLRTDTQYF. CDR3 DNA sequence: TGCGCCAGCAGCCAAGAAGGTCCCACAGGTCTTCGCACAGATACGCAGTATTTT.

There are a few counts of this clone. The chain couples TRBV19 to TRBJ1-4; the D gene is possibly TRBD1 (5 bases). V dropped 4 bases and J dropped 8 bases, with 11 bases sitting between them. This CDR3 has 13 residues. Germline CDR1 and CDR2: LNHDA and SQIVND (reference sequence). DNA for the CDR3: TGTGCCAGTAGTAACGTGCACAGGGAAAAACTGTTTTTT. This gives the protein CASSNVHREKLFF.

The rearrangement uses TRBV18 and TRBJ2-1; TRBD2 is a possible D gene (6 bases). Germline CDR1 KGHSH, CDR2 LQKENI. CDR3 length: 16 amino acids. V lost 0 bases and J lost 6, with 15 bases in between. CDR3 sequence (DNA): TGTGCCAGCTCACCACCGAGTACTAGCAGGAGCAATGAGCAGTTCTTC. It is translated as CASSPPSTSRSNEQFF.

This clone qualifies as medium-sized. The gene calls are TRBV7-7 and TRBJ2-2; D uncertain. The CDR3 extends over 15 amino acids. Germline CDR1 is SSHAT and CDR2 is FNYEAQ (reference sequence). Trimming left V 4 bases short and J 5 bases short, with 14 bases between. The CDR3 is CASSSGQVPTGELFF. The CDR3 DNA follows: TGTGCCAGCAGCTCAGGTCAAGTGCCTACCGGGGAGCTGTTTTTT.

This chain links TRBV19 with TRBJ1-1; D ambiguous. From germline, CDR1 is LNHDA and CDR2 SQIVND (reference sequence). CDR3 length: 16 amino acids. V dropped 3 bases and J dropped 6 bases, with 20 bases sitting between them. The CDR3 protein is CASSIPAPLGSAEAFF. CDR3 DNA sequence: TGTGCCAGTAGTATCCCAGCCCCGCTCGGGAGCGCTGAAGCTTTCTTT.

This chain connects TRBV18 to TRBJ2-7, with a possible D match to TRBD2 (6 bases). CDR3 length equals 12 residues. The V and J ends lost 3 bases and 3 bases respectively, with 6 bases between them. Germline CDR1 is KGHSH and CDR2 is LQKENI. The CDR3 region has the DNA TGTGCCAGCTCACCCGGGAGCTACGAGCAGTACTTC. Residues: CASSPGSYEQYF.

This clone was counted between two and nine times. The J gene is TRBJ1-5, the V gene TRBV19, with D perhaps TRBD1 (6 bases). The CDR3 contains 15 residues. Germline V lookup: CDR1 LNHDA, CDR2 SQIVND (reference sequence). The V end was cut by 1 base, the J end by 7 bases, with 14 bases between. The CDR3 here is CASSIAPTGTQPQHF. In DNA form, the CDR3 reads TGTGCCAGTAGTATAGCCCCCACAGGGACCCAGCCCCAGCATTTT.

The CDR3 nucleotides are TGTGCCAGCTCACCACGGGCCAGCATCGGGGAGCTGTTTTTT. It specifies CASSPRASIGELFF. The rearrangement links TRBV18 to TRBJ2-2, with D unresolved. The V end was cut by 1 base, the J end by 7 bases, with 10 bases between. The V gene's germline CDR1 is KGHSH and CDR2 LQKENI. The CDR3 sequence is 14 residues long.

The genes are TRBV15 and TRBJ1-1; weak D call: TRBD1 (5 bases). This CDR3 has 14 residues. Germline CDR1 is LNHNV and CDR2 is YYDKDF (reference sequence). V shed 6 bases and J shed 3 bases, with 14 bases lying between them. Here the CDR3 reads CATSPQWGDTEAFF. The CDR3, as DNA: TGTGCCACCAGTCCCCAGTGGGGGGACACTGAAGCTTTCTTT. Variable domain in full (rest from reference TRBV15 and TRBJ1-1): DAMVIQNPRYQVTQFGKPVTLSCSQTLNHNVMYWYQQKSSQAPKLLFHYYDKDFNNEADTPDNFQSRRPNTSFCFLDIRSPGLGDTAMYLCATSPQWGDTEAFFGQGTRLTVV.

The chain recombines TRBV11-3 with TRBJ1-2, with D uncertain. Germline assignment: CDR1 SGHNT and CDR2 YENEEA. Deletions cut 2 bases from V and 1 base from J, with 11 bases between. The CDR3 contains 15 residues. The CDR3 loop reads CASSLLGGSNYGYTF. CDR3 sequence (DNA): TGTGCCAGCAGCTTATTAGGTGGGAGTAACTATGGCTACACCTTC.

This clone was seen a handful of times. The rearrangement links TRBV6-4 to TRBJ1-1; 8 bases are a match to TRBD1. Looked up from germline, CDR1 is MRHNA and CDR2 is SNTAGT. J was trimmed by 3 bases and V by 9 bases; bases with no gene match: 9. This CDR3 spans 14 amino acids. The CDR3 DNA reads as TGTGCCAGTGAAAGAGACAGGGGCTACACTGAAGCTTTCTTT. Translation gives CASERDRGYTEAFF.

CDR3 residues: CASSEMGGEQFF. In DNA, the CDR3 is TGTGCCAGCAGTGAAATGGGGGGCGAGCAGTTCTTC. The chain employs TRBV9 and TRBJ2-1; D might be TRBD1 or TRBD2, each matching 6 bases. The V end was cut by 5 bases, the J end by 10 bases, with 13 bases between. The CDR3 has 12 amino acids. Per germline, CDR1 SGDLS and CDR2 YYNGEE.